This is a list of T cell receptor beta chains from one sample in a study of neurological immune-mediated disorders. TCRdb reprocessed the 5' RACE reads with MiXCR, giving one entry per CDR3 protein. The sample yields about 29,000 distinct CDR3 sequences, 3.3% seen once. The sequenced material came from PBMCs. The receptors shown here come from a woman aged 25-40 years with multiple sclerosis. Both conserved end residues are part of each CDR3. Clone sizes are given selectively: once, few, many, or a class where the clone is expanded.

abundance,v_gene,j_gene,CDR3aa
many,TRBV12-5,TRBJ2-7,CASGLRTGAIGEQYF
NA,TRBV20-1,TRBJ1-2,CSAGWGYTF
many,TRBV7-9,TRBJ1-2,CASSLVGDLNYGYTF
many,TRBV12-3/TRBV12-4,TRBJ1-2,CASRDRLNYGYTF
many,TRBV20-1,TRBJ2-1,CSARLAGPYNEQFF
many,TRBV18,TRBJ1-6,CASSPTGDGNSPLHF
many,TRBV7-9,TRBJ1-1,CASSLRGAFF
many,TRBV30,TRBJ2-3,CAWSPSRSTDTQYF
many,TRBV18,TRBJ2-7,CASSPRTRAYEQYF
many,TRBV7-2,TRBJ1-2,CASSPRDRGNPFSNYGYTF
NA,TRBV6-5,TRBJ2-7,CASSGPLYEQYF
many,TRBV5-1,TRBJ2-4,CASLGQGNIQYF
few,TRBV2,TRBJ1-3,CASWRRNTIYF
NA,TRBV7-8,TRBJ1-6,CASSPRAAYNSPLNF
many,TRBV5-1,TRBJ1-1,CASSLGQVGEAFF
medium-sized,TRBV6-5,TRBJ1-2,CASSSPRIPSYGYTF
many,TRBV4-1,TRBJ2-1,CASSQGRTSGYEQFF
many,TRBV7-2,TRBJ2-5,CASSSGLPPGTQYF
many,TRBV5-1,TRBJ2-7,CASSLDTGGIYEQYF
many,TRBV12-3/TRBV12-4,TRBJ2-7,CASSLQGQPSYEQYF
few,TRBV7-2,TRBJ1-5,CASSWGQGNQPQHF
many,TRBV12-3/TRBV12-4,TRBJ1-6,CASRPGDRDGSPLNF
many,TRBV12-3/TRBV12-4,TRBJ2-2,CASSLTNTGELFF
many,TRBV7-8,TRBJ1-6,CASSLRGQGLSPLHF
many,TRBV20-1,TRBJ2-7,CSATGLAGTIYEQYF
few,TRBV18,TRBJ1-1,CASSPTGKDTEAFF
many,TRBV20-1,TRBJ1-5,CSAPRASGGNQPQHF
many,TRBV27,TRBJ2-7,CASSLLQGLGYEQYF
many,TRBV20-1,TRBJ2-5,CSARASGVETQYF
many,TRBV29-1,TRBJ1-4,CSVEGQGQGINEKLFF
many,TRBV11-2,TRBJ2-5,CASSLSGGRETQYF
many,TRBV5-1,TRBJ1-3,CASSLVGGGGNTIYF
NA,TRBV4-1,TRBJ1-2,CASSQDGSLFNYGYTF
many,TRBV7-2,TRBJ2-5,CASSLRGTVRETQYF
many,TRBV20-1,TRBJ2-1,CSAPYNEQFF
many,TRBV19,TRBJ2-1,CASSIGTDNEQFF
many,TRBV7-2,TRBJ2-3,CASSLGSGSDTQYF
many,TRBV2,TRBJ2-5,CASTSRGGPETQYF
many,TRBV7-9,TRBJ2-7,CASSLVPSYEQYF
NA,TRBV6-5,TRBJ2-1,CVSSPPGQGDEQFF
many,TRBV12-3/TRBV12-4,TRBJ2-5,CASTPGWFLSETQYF
many,TRBV7-2,TRBJ1-3,CASSLARGVRYF
few,TRBV20-1,TRBJ2-7,CSARVLAGGLYEQYF
many,TRBV29-1,TRBJ2-1,CSGDRGRSYNEQFF
many,TRBV12-3/TRBV12-4,TRBJ2-1,CASNRGGYNEQFF
few,TRBV18,TRBJ1-2,CASSPGFTGMLNYGYTF
few,TRBV20-1,TRBJ2-3,CSAGGSGTDTQYF
many,TRBV7-2,TRBJ2-1,CASSPGWDEQFF
many,TRBV7-2,TRBJ2-5,CASSLLAGEAETQYF
many,TRBV29-1,TRBJ2-5,CSVPGFQETQYF
many,TRBV7-9,TRBJ1-5,CASQAGSNQPQHF
many,TRBV5-1,TRBJ2-7,CASSQGKFWEQYF
many,TRBV4-3,TRBJ2-7,CASSQVSSYSYEQYF
many,TRBV12-3/TRBV12-4,TRBJ1-4,CASRTDRGNEKLFF
many,TRBV5-1,TRBJ2-3,CASSVAGGEDTQYF
many,TRBV20-1,TRBJ1-5,CSARWDSNQPQNF
many,TRBV20-1,TRBJ2-1,CSARHPAGYNEQFF
many,TRBV7-2,TRBJ1-1,CASSLERDPGPRGAFF
many,TRBV5-6,TRBJ2-7,CASSLWDGLAYEQYF